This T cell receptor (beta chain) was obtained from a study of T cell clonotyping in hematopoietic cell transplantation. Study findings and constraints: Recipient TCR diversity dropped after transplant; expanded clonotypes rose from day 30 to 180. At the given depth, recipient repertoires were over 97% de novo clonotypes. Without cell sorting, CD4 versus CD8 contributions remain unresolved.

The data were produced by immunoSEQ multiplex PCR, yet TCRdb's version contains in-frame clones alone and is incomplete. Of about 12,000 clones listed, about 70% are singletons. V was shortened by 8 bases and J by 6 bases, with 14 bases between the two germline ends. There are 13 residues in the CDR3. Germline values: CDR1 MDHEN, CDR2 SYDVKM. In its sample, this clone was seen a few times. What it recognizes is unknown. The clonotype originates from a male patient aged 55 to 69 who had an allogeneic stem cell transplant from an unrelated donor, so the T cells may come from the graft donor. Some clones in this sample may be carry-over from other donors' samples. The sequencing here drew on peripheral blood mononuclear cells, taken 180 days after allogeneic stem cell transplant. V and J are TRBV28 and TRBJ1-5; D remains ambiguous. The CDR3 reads CASGRSASQPQHF. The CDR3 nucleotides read TGTGCCAGCGGTCGATCAGCGAGTCAGCCCCAGCATTTT.